The 30 T cell receptor beta chains reported below all come from one sample, sequenced in a study of early T cells in non-severe SARS-CoV-2 infection. TCRdb reanalysed the 5' RACE reads using MiXCR and keeps one entry per CDR3 protein. The repertoire holds some 77,000 distinct CDR3 sequences, with around 8.7% as singletons. The sample comprised whole blood. These receptors were obtained from an adult who was a healthcare worker with PCR-confirmed SARS-CoV-2 infection or an uninfected control (not recorded which).

There are a few counts of this clonotype. In DNA form, the CDR3 reads TGTGCCAGCGGAGCGGGGTCCGAAAACATTCAGTACTTC. Translating gives CASGAGSENIQYF. The chain joins TRBV11-2 to TRBJ2-4; 7 nucleotides match TRBD2. CDR1 is SGHAT, CDR2 FQNNGV, per germline. The CDR3 runs to 13 residues. Germline trimming cut 8 bases from V and 5 bases from J; bases unmatched to any gene: 6.

This chain links TRBV20-1 with TRBJ2-7; D is unclear. V lost 0 bases and J lost 7, with 16 bases in between. There are 14 residues in the CDR3. In germline, CDR1 is DFQATT, CDR2 SNEGSKA (reference sequence). The CDR3 region is CSARDVRLHSEQYF. The CDR3 DNA is TGCAGTGCTAGAGATGTGAGGCTCCATAGTGAGCAGTACTTC.

There are many counts of this clonotype. This chain connects TRBV12-3 or TRBV12-4 to TRBJ1-5; 7 bases are a match to TRBD1. The J segment lost 4 bases and the V segment lost 0 bases, leaving 3 bases of the junction unmatched. The CDR3 consists of 15 residues. CDR3 coding DNA: TGTGCCAGCAGTTTAGCATCGGGACAGAATCAGCCCCAGCATTTT. Encoded protein: CASSLASGQNQPQHF.

As to this clonotype: At one boundary the junction diverges from the germline segment, which might be a read error. The chain uses TRBV5-5 and TRBJ1-2; a possible D gene is TRBD1 (6 bases). The CDR3 has 13 residues. Germline V gene sequence: CDR1 SGHKS, CDR2 YYEKEE (reference sequence). DNA for the CDR3: TGTGCCAGCAGTTTGGGGGGCGGAATTGGCTACACCTTC. Its translation: CASSLGGGIGYTF.

This clonotype was found many times. The rearrangement uses TRBV27 and TRBJ2-2; the D is unclear. From germline, CDR1 is MNHEY and CDR2 SMNVEV (reference sequence). The CDR3 consists of 15 residues. Trimming removed 2 bases at V and 6 bases at J, with 13 bases between. CDR3 region: CASSLGLRPPGELFF. CDR3 sequence (DNA): TGTGCCAGCAGTTTAGGGCTTCGCCCCCCCGGGGAGCTGTTTTTT.

The sample holds many counts of this clonotype. The gene calls are TRBV15 and TRBJ2-2; TRBD2 matches 8 bases. Germline CDR1 LNHNV, CDR2 YYDKDF (reference sequence). Germline trimming cut 5 bases from V and 9 bases from J; bases unmatched to any gene: 8. The CDR3 contains 14 residues. The CDR3 here is CATSERGTRRELFF. The CDR3 bases are TGTGCCACCAGCGAGCGGGGGACCCGTCGGGAGCTGTTTTTT.

This clonotype was seen at least ten times. The chain joins TRBV24-1 to TRBJ2-5, with 10 bases aligning to TRBD1. Germline CDR1 is KGHDR and CDR2 is SFDVKD. After removal of 6 bases from V and 5 bases from J, the junction contained 14 bases not matched to a gene. The CDR3 totals 17 residues. DNA for the CDR3: TGTGCCACCAGTCCGAGAGGGACAGGGGCGGTGGTGGAGACCCAGTACTTC. This codes for CATSPRGTGAVVETQYF.

This clonotype occurred many times. The V gene is TRBV28, the J gene TRBJ1-4; 7 bases agree with TRBD1. The CDR3 spans 15 residues. Germline assignment: CDR1 MDHEN and CDR2 SYDVKM. With 6 bases clipped from V and 7 bases from J, the junction kept 11 bases outside the gene matches. The CDR3 reads CASRDTGVRGEKLFF. In nucleotides, the CDR3 is TGTGCCAGCAGGGATACAGGGGTACGGGGTGAAAAACTGTTTTTT.

This clonotype has a count of ten or more. The chain joins TRBV15 to TRBJ2-5; D is unclear. The CDR3 is 14 residues long. V lost 1 base and J 2 bases, leaving 8 bases between the germline ends. Looked up from germline, CDR1 is LNHNV and CDR2 is YYDKDF (reference sequence). The DNA of the CDR3 is TGTGCCACCAGCAGAGTGGTTGGGCAAGAGACCCAGTACTTC. This sequence encodes CATSRVVGQETQYF.

This clonotype was seen repeatedly, ten times or more. The chain joins TRBV28 to TRBJ2-4; D is possibly TRBD1 or TRBD2 (5 bases each). Germline V lookup: CDR1 MDHEN, CDR2 SYDVKM. The CDR3 is 14 amino acids. V lost 3 bases, J lost 0 bases, and 6 bases lay in between. The CDR3 DNA reads TGTGCCAGCAGTTTCGGGACAGCCAAAAACATTCAGTACTTC. Translated: CASSFGTAKNIQYF.

This clonotype has ten or more counts. The chain is built from TRBV30 and TRBJ1-6; D uncertain. Germline V gives CDR1 GTSNPN, CDR2 SVGIG (reference sequence). CDR3 length: 16 residues. V lost 2 bases, J lost 11 bases, and 22 bases lay in between. CDR3 nucleotide sequence: TGTGCCTGGAGTCTCAAAGGCGGAGATATGTTGGCACCCCTCCACTTT. Its translation: CAWSLKGGDMLAPLHF.

This clonotype was recorded a few times. The CDR3 loop reads CASSLGQEQFF. CDR3 nucleotide sequence: TGTGCCAGCAGTCTCGGACAGGAGCAGTTCTTC. The chain has TRBV28 and TRBJ2-1; weak D call: TRBD1 (6 bases). CDR3 length: 11 amino acids. CDR1 and CDR2 (germline): MDHEN, SYDVKM. The ends were cut back, 5 bases at V and 10 bases at J, with 9 bases in the middle.

This clonotype has a count of ten or more. V usage is TRBV7-9 and J usage is TRBJ1-3, with a weak D call TRBD1 (6 bases). The CDR3 has 14 amino acids. V was shortened by 6 bases and J by 4 bases, with 13 bases between the two germline ends. Per germline, CDR1 SEHNR and CDR2 FQNEAQ (reference sequence). CDR3 nucleotides: TGTGCCAGCAGTTTTACAGGGCTCGGAAACACCATATATTTT. This sequence encodes CASSFTGLGNTIYF. The complete variable domain, with remaining parts taken from reference TRBV7-9 and TRBJ1-3, reads DTGVSQNPRHKITKRGQNVTFRCDPISEHNRLYWYRQTLGQGPEFLTYFQNEAQLEKSRLLSDRFSAERPKGSFSTLEIQRTEQGDSAMYLCASSFTGLGNTIYFGEGSWLTVV.

This chain links TRBV6-6 with TRBJ2-7; 10 bases agree with TRBD1. Germline V CDR1 and CDR2: MNHNY, SVGAGI (reference sequence). With V trimmed by 10 bases and J by 1 base, 7 bases remained unmatched. CDR3 length: 14 residues. CDR3 in amino acids: CATKVGQGSYEQYF. The CDR3 DNA is TGTGCCACCAAGGTGGGACAGGGGTCCTACGAGCAGTACTTC.

The chain links TRBV2 to TRBJ2-4, with a tentative D call TRBD2 (6 bases). V gave up 2 bases and J gave up 13 bases, with 12 bases separating them. This CDR3 has 12 residues. Germline V gene sequence: CDR1 SNHLY, CDR2 FYNNEI. CDR3 loop: CASSERQGGQYF. The CDR3 coding sequence is TGTGCCAGCAGTGAAAGGCAGGGAGGACAGTACTTC.

This clonotype was seen at least ten times. The V call is TRBV11-1, the J call TRBJ2-1, with TRBD1 identical over 7 bases. Germline-derived CDR1 and CDR2 are SGHAT and FQDESV (reference sequence). The V and J ends lost 5 bases and 3 bases, in that order; junction bases with no gene match: 7. The length of the CDR3 is 15 residues. The CDR3 DNA reads as TGTGCCAGCAGCGAAGAAGGGGGCCGCTACAATGAGCAGTTCTTC. Encoded protein: CASSEEGGRYNEQFF.

This clonotype was detected ten times or more. The rearrangement uses TRBV6-6 and TRBJ2-7; a possible D gene is TRBD2 (6 bases). Germline V CDR1 and CDR2: MNHNY, SVGAGI (reference sequence). This CDR3 contains 17 residues. V was pared by 0 bases and J by 0 bases, with 15 bases between. The CDR3 region is CASSYSLMAGPSYEQYF. The CDR3 nucleotides read TGTGCCAGCAGTTACTCGTTAATGGCGGGACCCTCCTACGAGCAGTACTTC.

This chain joins TRBV28 and TRBJ1-1; D ambiguous. This CDR3 has 11 residues. The germline V gene encodes CDR1 MDHEN and CDR2 SYDVKM. The V gene lost 7 bases and the J gene lost 5 bases, with 8 bases spanning the gap. The CDR3: CASTGKTEAFF. The CDR3 DNA sequence: TGTGCCAGCACAGGAAAAACTGAAGCTTTCTTT.

This clonotype was detected a few times. This rearrangement joins TRBV10-3 to TRBJ2-7, with 7 nucleotides matching TRBD2. Germline trimming cut 10 bases from V and 0 bases from J; bases unmatched to any gene: 12. Per germline, CDR1 ENHRY and CDR2 SYGVKD. The CDR3 consists of 15 residues. The chain's CDR3 is CATQNGRALSYEQYF. The CDR3, as DNA: TGTGCCACCCAAAATGGGAGGGCCCTCTCCTACGAGCAGTACTTC.

The V gene is TRBV5-1, the J gene TRBJ2-1; TRBD2 matches at 8 bases. CDR3 size: 16 residues. Per germline, CDR1 SGHRS and CDR2 YFSETQ. The ends lost 4 bases at V and 5 bases at J; junction bases unmatched: 11. CDR3 residues: CASSVLGLAGHNEQFF. For the CDR3, the DNA is TGCGCCAGCAGCGTACTAGGGCTAGCGGGTCACAATGAGCAGTTCTTC. Full variable domain (outside the CDR3, taken from reference TRBV5-1 and TRBJ2-1): KAGVTQTPRYLIKTRGQQVTLSCSPISGHRSVSWYQQTPGQGLQFLFEYFSETQRNKGNFPGRFSGRQFSNSRSEMNVSTLELGDSALYLCASSVLGLAGHNEQFFGPGTRLTVL.

In this sample, this clonotype turned up many times. The V call is TRBV7-6, the J call TRBJ2-3; 9 nucleotides agree with TRBD2. Germline assignment: CDR1 SGHVS and CDR2 FNYEAQ. Trimming took 2 bases from V and 6 from J; bases not matched to a gene: 9. The length of the CDR3 is 16 residues. Written as DNA, the CDR3 is TGTGCCAGCAGCTTAAGTCTAGCGGGATACGATGATACGCAGTATTTT. Translation gives CASSLSLAGYDDTQYF.

This clonotype was seen only a few times. The rearrangement links TRBV21-1 to TRBJ2-5; TRBD1 is taken as the D call from the table, unchecked against the DNA. TRBV21-1 is classified as a pseudogene. The CDR3 loop spans 13 amino acids. CDR3 bases: TGTGCCAGCAGCAAAGCCACACGGGCGGTTTCGAACTTC. This gives the protein CASSKATRAVSNF.

The V call is TRBV28, the J call TRBJ2-2, with 12 nucleotides matching TRBD2. CDR1 MDHEN and CDR2 SYDVKM come from the germline V gene. This CDR3 comprises 15 residues. The ends lost 6 bases at V and 5 bases at J; junction bases unmatched: 4. CDR3 loop: CASSLAGGGTGELFF. As DNA, the CDR3 is TGTGCCAGCAGCCTAGCGGGAGGGGGGACCGGGGAGCTGTTTTTT.

This clonotype was recorded many times. V gene TRBV10-3 combines with J gene TRBJ2-5; 13 nucleotides align to TRBD2. Per germline, CDR1 ENHRY and CDR2 SYGVKD. The CDR3 consists of 15 residues. V lost 6 bases to trimming and J lost 5 bases; unmatched junction nucleotides: 6. CDR3 sequence: CAIRQGLAGPETQYF. In nucleotides, the CDR3 is TGTGCCATCAGGCAGGGACTAGCGGGGCCGGAGACCCAGTACTTC.

The chain couples TRBV20-1 to TRBJ2-3; 11 bases match TRBD2. Germline V CDR1 and CDR2: DFQATT, SNEGSKA (reference sequence). The CDR3 has 15 amino acids. V dropped 0 bases and J dropped 5; count of bases not matched to a gene: 4. The CDR3 DNA reads as TGCAGTGCTAGAGAACTAGCGGGAGTGCTAGATACGCAGTATTTT. Encoded protein: CSARELAGVLDTQYF.

The rearrangement links TRBV6-2 or TRBV6-3 to TRBJ2-7; 8 bases line up with TRBD1. V shed 6 bases and J 7 bases; nucleotides not matched to a gene: 5. Germline lookup yields CDR1 MNHEY and CDR2 SVGEGT. This CDR3 is 12 amino acids long. Written as DNA, the CDR3 is TGTGCCAGCAGACAGGGGGGCCGGGAGCAGTACTTC. This gives the protein CASRQGGREQYF.

This clonotype was observed at least ten times. The rearrangement links TRBV7-2 to TRBJ2-5; 7 bases are a match to TRBD1. V lost 3 bases, J lost 5 bases, and 6 bases stayed unmatched. Germline V gene lookup returns CDR1 SGHTA and CDR2 FQGNSA. The CDR3 extends over 14 amino acids. The CDR3 is CASSFFRGKETQYF. The CDR3 DNA follows: TGTGCCAGCAGCTTCTTCAGGGGGAAGGAGACCCAGTACTTC.

This clonotype was seen more than once but under ten times. The genes are TRBV11-2 and TRBJ1-1; D remains unclear. This CDR3 spans 15 amino acids. Trimming took off 5 bases at V and 0 bases at J, with 13 bases between the two ends. CDR1 and CDR2 (germline): SGHAT, FQNNGV. CDR3: CASSPQWVMNTEAFF. In DNA, the CDR3 is TGTGCCAGCAGCCCTCAATGGGTGATGAACACTGAAGCTTTCTTT.

This clonotype occurred a few times. The chain uses TRBV7-2 and TRBJ2-7; 7 bases line up with TRBD2. CDR1 and CDR2 (germline): SGHTA, FQGNSA. There are 15 residues in the CDR3. J was trimmed by 4 bases and V by 5 bases; bases with no gene match: 11. The CDR3, as DNA: TGTGCCAGCAGCCACCCCCGCGGGAGTGGGTACGAGCAGTACTTC. Encoded protein: CASSHPRGSGYEQYF.

This clonotype was observed a few times. The gene calls are TRBV20-1 and TRBJ2-5, with TRBD2 identical over 8 bases. Germline-derived CDR1 and CDR2 are DFQATT and SNEGSKA (reference sequence). The CDR3 is 16 residues long. V trimming: 6 bases; J trimming: 1 base; junction bases outside the gene matches: 13. The CDR3 DNA reads TGCAGTGCCCTACCCCCGAGCGGGAGAGGCCAAGAGACCCAGTACTTC. Translated: CSALPPSGRGQETQYF.